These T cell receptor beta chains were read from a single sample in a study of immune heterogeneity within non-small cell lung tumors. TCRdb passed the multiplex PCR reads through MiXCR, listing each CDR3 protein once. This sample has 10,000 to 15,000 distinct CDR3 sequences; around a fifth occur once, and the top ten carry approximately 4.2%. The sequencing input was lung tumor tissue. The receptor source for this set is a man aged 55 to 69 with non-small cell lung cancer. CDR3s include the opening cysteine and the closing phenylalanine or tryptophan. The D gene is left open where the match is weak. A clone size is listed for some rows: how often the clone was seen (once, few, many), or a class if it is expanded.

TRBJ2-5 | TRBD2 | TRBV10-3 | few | CAISGEGRETQYF | TGTGCCATCAGTGGGGAGGGAAGGGAGACCCAGTACTTC
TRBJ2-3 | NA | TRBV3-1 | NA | CASSQDSSGARTDTQYF | TGTGCCAGCAGCCAAGATTCCTCAGGGGCCCGCACAGATACGCAGTATTTT
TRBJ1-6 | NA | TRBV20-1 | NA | CSARDPWGNSPLHF | TGCAGTGCTAGAGATCCATGGGGAAATTCACCCCTCCACTTT
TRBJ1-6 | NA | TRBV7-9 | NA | CASSLTAGQNNSPLHF | TGTGCCAGCAGCCTTACTGCGGGACAAAATAATTCACCCCTCCACTTT
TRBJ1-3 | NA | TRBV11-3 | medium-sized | CASRADSGNTIYF | TGTGCCAGCAGGGCAGACTCTGGAAACACCATATATTTT
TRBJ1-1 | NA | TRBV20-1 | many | CSARQGGTEAFF | TGCAGTGCTAGGCAGGGAGGGACTGAAGCTTTCTTT
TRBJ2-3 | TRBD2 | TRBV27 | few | CASSFVRTSGFTDTQYF | TGTGCCAGCAGTTTTGTACGGACTAGCGGGTTCACAGATACGCAGTATTTT
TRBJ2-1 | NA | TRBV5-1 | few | CASSLVLKVEQFF | TGCGCCAGCAGCTTGGTGCTCAAGGTCGAGCAGTTCTTC
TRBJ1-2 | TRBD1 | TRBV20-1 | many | CSAREQGSYGYTF | TGCAGTGCTAGAGAACAGGGGTCGTATGGCTACACCTTC
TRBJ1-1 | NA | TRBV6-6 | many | CASSYSSYTEAFF | TGTGCCAGCAGTTACTCTTCTTACACTGAAGCTTTCTTT
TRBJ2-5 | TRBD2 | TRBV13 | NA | CASSLGTSSETQYF | TGTGCCAGCAGCTTAGGGACTAGCAGCGAGACCCAGTACTTC
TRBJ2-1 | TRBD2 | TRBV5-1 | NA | CASAPTSGRDNEQFF | TGCGCCAGCGCGCCGACTAGCGGGAGGGACAATGAGCAGTTCTTC
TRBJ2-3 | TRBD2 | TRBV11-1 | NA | CASSLVGTGGYASDTQYF | TGTGCCAGCAGCTTAGTCGGTACGGGAGGGTATGCCTCAGATACGCAGTATTTT
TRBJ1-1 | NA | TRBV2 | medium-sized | CASSEVGGYTEAFF | TGTGCCAGCAGTGAAGTCGGGGGATACACTGAAGCTTTCTTT
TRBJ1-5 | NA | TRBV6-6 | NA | CASSYDGRSAFNQPQHF | TGTGCCAGCAGTTACGACGGCAGGTCAGCTTTCAATCAGCCCCAGCATTTT
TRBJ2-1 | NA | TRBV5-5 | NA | CASSFGWSGREQFF | TGTGCCAGCAGCTTCGGGTGGTCGGGTCGTGAGCAGTTCTTC
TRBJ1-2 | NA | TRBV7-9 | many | CASSRTVDGYTF | TGTGCCAGCAGCCGGACAGTGGATGGCTACACCTTC
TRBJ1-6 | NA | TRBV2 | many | CASFRDTDSPLHF | TGTGCCAGCTTCAGGGATACGGATTCACCCCTCCACTTT
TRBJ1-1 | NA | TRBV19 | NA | CASSGLGTEAFF | TGTGCCAGTAGTGGTCTGGGCACTGAAGCTTTCTTT
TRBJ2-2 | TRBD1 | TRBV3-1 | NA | CASSQEDRGFPGELFF | TGTGCCAGCAGCCAAGAAGACAGGGGGTTTCCCGGGGAGCTGTTTTTT
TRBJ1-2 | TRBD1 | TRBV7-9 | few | CASSPGTGGYTF | TGTGCCAGCAGCCCCGGGACAGGGGGCTACACCTTC
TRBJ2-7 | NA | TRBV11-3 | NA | CASSLGPTQGQYF | TGTGCCAGCAGCTTGGGCCCTACTCAGGGGCAGTACTTC
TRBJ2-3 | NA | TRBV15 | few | CATSRDRGLDTQYF | TGTGCCACCAGCAGAGATCGTGGCCTCGATACGCAGTATTTT
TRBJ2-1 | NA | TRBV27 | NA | CASSLRVSPYNEQFF | TGTGCCAGCAGTTTAAGGGTCTCCCCCTACAATGAGCAGTTCTTC
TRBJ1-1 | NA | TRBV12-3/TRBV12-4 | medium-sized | CASSLGQMNTEAFF | TGTGCCAGCAGTTTAGGACAGATGAACACTGAAGCTTTCTTT
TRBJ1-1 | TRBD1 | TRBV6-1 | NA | CASSVPGGRAEAFF | TGTGCCAGCAGTGTTCCAGGGGGCAGGGCTGAAGCTTTCTTT
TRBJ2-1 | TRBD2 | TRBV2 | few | CTSRQLAGVDNEQFF | TGTACCAGCAGACAACTAGCGGGAGTCGACAATGAGCAGTTCTTC
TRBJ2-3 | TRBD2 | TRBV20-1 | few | CSAGHASGSTDTQYF | TGCAGTGCCGGACACGCTAGCGGAAGCACAGATACGCAGTATTTT
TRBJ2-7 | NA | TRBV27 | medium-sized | CASRGGGGRYEQYF | TGTGCCAGCCGCGGTGGGGGGGGGCGGTACGAGCAGTACTTC
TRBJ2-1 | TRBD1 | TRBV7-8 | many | CASSADRVKQFF | TGTGCCAGCAGCGCGGACAGGGTAAAGCAGTTCTTC
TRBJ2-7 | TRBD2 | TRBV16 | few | CATRQAGSYEQYF | TGTGCCACCAGGCAAGCGGGATCCTACGAGCAGTACTTC
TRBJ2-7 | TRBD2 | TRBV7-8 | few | CASSTQRLAGDYEQYF | TGTGCCAGCAGCACCCAGAGACTAGCGGGAGACTACGAGCAGTACTTC
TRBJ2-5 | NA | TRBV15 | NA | CATSRVGRGTQYF | TGTGCCACCAGCAGAGTCGGTAGGGGGACCCAGTACTTC
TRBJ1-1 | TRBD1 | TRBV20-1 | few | CSATDRGKGEAFF | TGCAGTGCTACGGACAGGGGAAAAGGTGAAGCTTTCTTT
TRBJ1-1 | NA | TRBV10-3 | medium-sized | CAISEWGDTEAFF | TGTGCCATCAGTGAGTGGGGGGACACTGAAGCTTTCTTT
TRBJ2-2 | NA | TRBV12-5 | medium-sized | CASGPQGRLLATGELFF | TGTGCTAGTGGTCCGCAGGGGCGGTTACTGGCCACCGGGGAGCTGTTTTTT
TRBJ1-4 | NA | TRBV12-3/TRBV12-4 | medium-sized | CASRKGAANEKLFF | TGTGCCAGCAGAAAAGGGGCTGCTAATGAAAAACTGTTTTTT
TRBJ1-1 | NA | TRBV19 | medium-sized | CASSILSTRQNTEAFF | TGTGCCAGTAGTATCCTCTCGACAAGACAGAACACTGAAGCTTTCTTT
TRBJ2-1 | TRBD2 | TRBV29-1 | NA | CSAPGTSGRTYNEQFF | TGCAGCGCACCCGGGACTAGCGGGAGGACATACAATGAGCAGTTCTTC
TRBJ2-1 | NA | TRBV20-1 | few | CSAVSGTYNEQFF | TGCAGTGCTGTCAGCGGTACCTACAATGAGCAGTTCTTC
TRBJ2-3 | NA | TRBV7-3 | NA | CASSLTLGTTDTQYF | TGTGCCAGCAGCTTAACGCTGGGAACCACAGATACGCAGTATTTT
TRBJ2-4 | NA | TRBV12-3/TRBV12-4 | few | CASSGGLLAKNIQYF | TGTGCCAGCAGTGGGGGGCTACTAGCCAAAAACATTCAGTACTTC
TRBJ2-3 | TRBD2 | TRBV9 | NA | CASSTGTSGDTQYF | TGTGCCAGCAGCACGGGGACTAGCGGGGATACGCAGTATTTT
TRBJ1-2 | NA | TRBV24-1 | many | CATSDSAGRANYGYTF | TGTGCCACCAGTGATTCCGCGGGCCGAGCTAACTATGGCTACACCTTC
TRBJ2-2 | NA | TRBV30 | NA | CAWSPNRVTGELFF | TGTGCCTGGAGTCCTAACAGGGTTACCGGGGAGCTGTTTTTT
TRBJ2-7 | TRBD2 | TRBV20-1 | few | CSARRLAGEPYEQYF | TGCAGTGCTAGGCGACTAGCGGGAGAACCCTACGAGCAGTACTTC
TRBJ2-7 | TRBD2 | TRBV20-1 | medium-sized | CSARNLAGGTYEQYF | TGCAGTGCTAGAAATTTAGCGGGAGGGACCTACGAGCAGTACTTC
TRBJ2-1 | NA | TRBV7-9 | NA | CASSDPGGSSYNEQFF | TGTGCCAGCAGCGACCCTGGGGGAAGCTCCTACAATGAGCAGTTCTTC
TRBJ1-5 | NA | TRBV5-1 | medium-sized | CASSSGGQINQPQHF | TGCGCCAGCAGCTCGGGGGGGCAAATTAATCAGCCCCAGCATTTT
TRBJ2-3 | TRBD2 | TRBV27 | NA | CAISFVRTSGFTDTQYF | TGTGCCATCAGTTTTGTACGGACTAGCGGGTTCACAGATACGCAGTATTTT
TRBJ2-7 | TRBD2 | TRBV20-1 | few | CSAGGGISGVIKQYF | TGCAGTGCTGGGGGGGGTATCTCTGGGGTAATAAAGCAGTACTTC
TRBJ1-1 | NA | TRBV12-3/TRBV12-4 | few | CASGANGGNTEAFF | TGTGCCAGCGGAGCCAACGGTGGGAACACTGAAGCTTTCTTT
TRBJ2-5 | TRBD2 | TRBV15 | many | CATSREGTSGLAQYF | TGTGCCACCAGCAGAGAAGGGACTAGCGGGTTGGCCCAGTACTTC
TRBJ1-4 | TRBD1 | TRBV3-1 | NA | CASSQGTGGEKLFF | TGTGCCAGCAGCCAAGGGACAGGGGGCGAAAAACTGTTTTTT
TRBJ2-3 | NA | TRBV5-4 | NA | CASRGPGSTDTQYF | TGTGCCAGCCGCGGCCCGGGTAGCACAGATACGCAGTATTTT
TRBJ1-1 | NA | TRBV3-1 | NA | CASNQVRGSEAFF | TGTGCCAGCAACCAAGTCAGGGGCAGTGAAGCTTTCTTT
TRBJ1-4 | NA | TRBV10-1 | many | CAIPSDGLFF | TGCGCCATCCCCTCGGATGGACTGTTTTTT
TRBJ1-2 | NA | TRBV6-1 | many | CASSRIRGGYTF | TGTGCCAGCAGTAGAATCAGGGGTGGCTACACCTTC
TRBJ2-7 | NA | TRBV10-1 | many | CAAPADGYEQYF | TGCGCAGCGCCAGCAGACGGTTACGAGCAGTACTTC